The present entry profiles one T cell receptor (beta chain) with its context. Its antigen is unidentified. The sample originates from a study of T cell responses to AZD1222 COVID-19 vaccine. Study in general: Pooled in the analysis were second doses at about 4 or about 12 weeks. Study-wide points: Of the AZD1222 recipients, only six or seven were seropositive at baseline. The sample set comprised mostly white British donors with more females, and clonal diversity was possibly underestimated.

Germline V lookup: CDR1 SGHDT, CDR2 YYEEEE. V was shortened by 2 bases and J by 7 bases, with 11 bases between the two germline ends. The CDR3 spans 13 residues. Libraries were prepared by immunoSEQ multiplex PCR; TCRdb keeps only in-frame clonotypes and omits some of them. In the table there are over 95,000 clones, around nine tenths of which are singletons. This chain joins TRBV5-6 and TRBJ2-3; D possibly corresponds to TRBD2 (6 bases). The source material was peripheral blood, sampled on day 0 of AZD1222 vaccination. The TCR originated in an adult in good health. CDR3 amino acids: CASSLPGENTQYF. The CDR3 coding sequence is TGTGCCAGCAGCTTACCGGGAGAAAATACGCAGTATTTT.